This record concerns one T cell receptor beta chain sequence. The data were obtained in a study of shared clonotypes between healthy human individuals. Study-wide background: The cohort had a couple of women and a few men, ages 18 to 49.

The authors ran the assay at deep level. Splitting of each subset's genomic DNA was done evenly across several immunoSEQ plates. The repertoire was sequenced with immunoSEQ multiplex PCR; TCRdb's copy has only in-frame clones and lacks some. The table lists around 2.5 million clones, 80% to 95% of them singletons. Sequencing used naive CD4+ T cells from PBMCs. Documented subset: CD45RA+ positively selected. The receptor comes from a man between 18 and 29 years old in good health. Some clones in this sample may be carry-over from other donors' samples.

This chain's CDR3 is CASKTRQGTFTDTQYF. The CDR3 nucleotides are TGTGCCAGCAAAACCCGACAGGGAACTTTCACAGATACGCAGTATTTT. V usage is TRBV28 and J usage is TRBJ2-3, with TRBD1 matching over 7 bases. CDR1 MDHEN and CDR2 SYDVKM come from the germline V gene. The CDR3 is 16 amino acids. The ends lost 7 bases at V and 2 bases at J; junction bases unmatched: 12.